This TCR beta chain is drawn from a study of regulatory T cells in long-lasting Graves disease. This CDR3 spans 13 amino acids. With 6 bases removed from V and 4 bases from J, the gap between germline ends came to 10 bases. Germline-derived CDR1 and CDR2 are MNHEY and SVGEGT. Time point of the sample: newly diagnosed GD, antithyroid drugs for less than 3 months. PBMC-extracted RNA yielded the TCR library. TCR beta libraries were built with iRepertoire HTBI primers and Arm-PCR of CDR3 regions. Using its own MiXCR run on the multiplex PCR reads, TCRdb lists one record per CDR3 protein. The table shows 450,000 to 600,000 distinct CDR3 sequences, with about 13% occurring only once. These same data were also listed under a study on T cells in Graves' hyperthyroidism and ophthalmopathy.

Sequences were derived from peripheral blood mononuclear cells (PBMCs), sampled at new diagnosis, from a patient treated with antithyroid drugs. This TCR was recovered from a man aged 25-45 years with Graves disease. The chain combines TRBV6-2 or TRBV6-3 with TRBJ1-3; D unclear. DNA for the CDR3: TGTGCCAGCAGAGGAGGTTACGGAAACACCATATATTTT. It is translated as CASRGGYGNTIYF.